A selection of T cell receptor beta chains follows, all from one sample in a study of STAT5B mutations in CD4+ large granular lymphocyte leukemia. TCRdb keeps only in-frame clones here, not all; method: immunoSEQ multiplex PCR. Here the sample spans 23,000 or so clones, about 71% being singletons. The sample taken for sequencing was CD4+ T cells from blood buffy coats. These TCRs come from a human donor in good health. The CDR3 runs from the conserved cysteine through the conserved F or W. Each record gives: clone size, V gene, J gene, D gene, CDR3 DNA, CDR3 protein. The D gene is left open where the match is weak. Not every row has a clone size; where given, it reads once, few, many or a size class.

size: -; V: TRBV25-1; J: TRBJ2-2; D: -; DNA: TGTGCCAGCAGTGAATCAAAAGCCCCCACCGGGGAGCTGTTTTTT; CDR3: CASSESKAPTGELFF
size: few; V: TRBV19; J: TRBJ1-5; D: -; DNA: TGTGCCAGTACCAACCCATCCGGGCAGCCCCAGCATTTT; CDR3: CASTNPSGQPQHF
size: -; V: TRBV6-6; J: TRBJ1-5; D: -; DNA: TGTGCCAGCAGTCCCGAAATTAGCAATCAGCCCCAGCATTTT; CDR3: CASSPEISNQPQHF
size: -; V: TRBV7-9; J: TRBJ2-7; D: TRBD1; DNA: TGTGCCAGCAGCTCGGGACAGGGGGCTTACGAGCAGTACTTC; CDR3: CASSSGQGAYEQYF
size: few; V: TRBV5-1; J: TRBJ1-2; D: -; DNA: TGCGCCAGCAGCCAAGCTAACTATGGCTACACCTTC; CDR3: CASSQANYGYTF
size: -; V: TRBV28; J: TRBJ1-5; D: TRBD1; DNA: TGTGCCAGCAGTTTCCCGGGACAGGGGGCGAAATTTCAGCCCCAGCATTTT; CDR3: CASSFPGQGAKFQPQHF
size: -; V: TRBV11-2; J: TRBJ2-1; D: TRBD2; DNA: TGTGCCAGCAGCTGGGACTACCTAAGCTCCTACAATGAGCAGTTCTTC; CDR3: CASSWDYLSSYNEQFF
size: -; V: TRBV11-3; J: TRBJ2-1; D: -; DNA: TGTGCCAGCAGCCCCCCGGGGGGCGCCGACAATGAGCAGTTCTTC; CDR3: CASSPPGGADNEQFF
size: -; V: TRBV25-1; J: TRBJ1-1; D: -; DNA: TGTGCCAGCAGTGATGGGGGGTTTAGGACTGAAGCTTTCTTT; CDR3: CASSDGGFRTEAFF
size: once; V: TRBV6-1; J: TRBJ1-5; D: -; DNA: TGTGCCAGCAGTGAATATTCGGTCAATCAGCCCCAGCATTTT; CDR3: CASSEYSVNQPQHF
size: -; V: TRBV2; J: TRBJ2-1; D: -; DNA: TGTGCCAAGCAAACAGGGGGGGCATACAATGAGCAGTTCTTC; CDR3: CAKQTGGAYNEQFF
size: -; V: TRBV6-5; J: TRBJ1-1; D: -; DNA: TGTGCCAGCAATCGAGGGCTCGTTTCGGACACTGAAGCTTTCTTT; CDR3: CASNRGLVSDTEAFF
size: few; V: TRBV6-6; J: TRBJ1-5; D: -; DNA: TGTGCCAGCAGTTACACCTCGGGGGGCAATCAGCCCCAGCATTTT; CDR3: CASSYTSGGNQPQHF
size: -; V: TRBV6-5; J: TRBJ2-1; D: TRBD2; DNA: TGTGCCAGCAGCCCCCGGACTAGCGGCCACAATGAGCAGTTCTTC; CDR3: CASSPRTSGHNEQFF
size: -; V: TRBV5-4; J: TRBJ2-1; D: TRBD2; DNA: TGTGCCAGCAGACGTAGCGCAGGAGCGGGGGACAATGAGCAGTTCTTC; CDR3: CASRRSAGAGDNEQFF
size: few; V: TRBV6-1; J: TRBJ1-5; D: TRBD1; DNA: TGTGCCAGCAGAGACGACAGGGGGAATCAGCCCCAGCATTTT; CDR3: CASRDDRGNQPQHF
size: -; V: TRBV5-5; J: TRBJ1-1; D: TRBD1; DNA: TGTGCCAGCAGCCCGGCTCAGACAGGGCAGAACACTGAAGCTTTCTTT; CDR3: CASSPAQTGQNTEAFF
size: -; V: TRBV19; J: TRBJ1-2; D: TRBD1; DNA: TGTGCCAGTAGTGAAGGGCCGACAGGGGGCTGGGTCTATGGCTACACCTTC; CDR3: CASSEGPTGGWVYGYTF
size: -; V: TRBV11-3; J: TRBJ2-5; D: -; DNA: TGTGCCAGCAGCTTAGATCTAGGAGTACAAGAGACCCAGTACTTC; CDR3: CASSLDLGVQETQYF
size: -; V: TRBV4-2; J: TRBJ1-5; D: TRBD1; DNA: TGTGCCAGCAGCCAAGACTGGACAGGCATTCAGCCCCAGCATTTT; CDR3: CASSQDWTGIQPQHF
size: -; V: TRBV2; J: TRBJ1-1; D: -; DNA: TGTGCCAGCAGTGAGGCGGGGGCCACTGAAGCTTTCTTT; CDR3: CASSEAGATEAFF